This T cell receptor beta chain was sequenced for a study of blood T cell repertoires in COVID-19. With 8 bases removed from V and 4 bases from J, the gap between germline ends came to 14 bases. The CDR3 contains 13 residues. Germline values: CDR1 MNHEY, CDR2 SVGAGI. The repertoire was sequenced with immunoSEQ multiplex PCR; TCRdb's copy has only in-frame clones and lacks some. The profile shows 190,000 or so clones, around four fifths of them singletons. The genes are TRBV6-5 and TRBJ1-1, with D maybe TRBD1 (5 bases). This receptor was identified in a human donor with acute or convalescent COVID-19. The donor label of this sample is uncertain. Sequenced material: peripheral blood. CDR3 coding DNA: TGTGCCAGCTTAACCCCCGGGGGCACTGAAGCTTTCTTT. Residues: CASLTPGGTEAFF.